Following are 18 T cell receptor beta chains from one sample sequenced in a study of OX40 agonist ivuxolimab in advanced cancers. Clones were sequenced by immunoSEQ multiplex PCR, and TCRdb holds only the in-frame ones, with some missing. The sample includes tens of thousands of clones, more than 80% of them seen just once. Sample: CD4+ or CD8+ T cells sorted from blood, taken in a trial of the OX40 agonist ivuxolimab. The receptor source for this set is an adult with an advanced solid tumor such as melanoma, head and neck, liver or kidney cancer.

V and J are TRBV7-2 and TRBJ2-2; TRBD2 agrees at 11 bases. After removal of 3 bases from V and 4 bases from J, the junction contained 4 bases not matched to a gene. In germline, CDR1 is SGHTA, CDR2 FQGNSA. The CDR3 sequence is 16 residues long. The CDR3 DNA reads as TGTGCCAGCAGCTTCCTAGCGGGGGGATTCACCGGGGAGCTGTTTTTT. Translation: CASSFLAGGFTGELFF.

This clone was found a few times. This chain connects TRBV6-5 to TRBJ1-1; unclear D gene. CDR1 and CDR2 (germline): MNHEY, SVGAGI. The CDR3 covers 14 residues. V was trimmed by 2 bases and J by 5 bases, leaving 12 bases between them. The CDR3 coding sequence is TGTGCCAGCAGTTACCCGGGGAGGAGGACTGAAGCTTTCTTT. It translates to CASSYPGRRTEAFF.

CDR3 in amino acids: CAWKSFQETQYF. The CDR3, as DNA: TGTGCCTGGAAATCTTTCCAAGAGACCCAGTACTTC. This chain connects TRBV30 to TRBJ2-5; D not certain. In germline, CDR1 is GTSNPN, CDR2 SVGIG (reference sequence). V was shortened by 4 bases and J by 1 base, with 7 bases between the two germline ends. The CDR3 is 12 amino acids.

V usage is TRBV19 and J usage is TRBJ1-2; TRBD1 matches 9 bases. The CDR3 has 14 residues. Germline V gene sequence: CDR1 LNHDA, CDR2 SQIVND (reference sequence). J lost 8 bases, V lost 3 bases, and 7 bases had no gene match. The CDR3 sequence is CASSMGQGVAGYTF. CDR3 sequence (DNA): TGTGCCAGTAGTATGGGACAGGGAGTAGCAGGCTACACCTTC. Variable domain in full (rest from reference TRBV19 and TRBJ1-2): DGGITQSPKYLFRKEGQNVTLSCEQNLNHDAMYWYRQDPGQGLRLIYYSQIVNDFQKGDIAEGYSVSREKKESFPLTVTSAQKNPTAFYLCASSMGQGVAGYTFGSGTRLTVV.

This clone showed up just once. CDR3 amino acids: CAWRTAGGGGTQYF. The CDR3 bases are TGTGCCTGGCGGACTGCGGGCGGAGGAGGGACCCAGTACTTC. The V and J genes are TRBV30 and TRBJ2-5, with D tentatively TRBD2 (5 bases). This CDR3 spans 14 amino acids. The germline gives CDR1 GTSNPN, CDR2 SVGIG (reference sequence). Between the trimmed V and J ends, which lost 5 bases and 7 bases, there was a span of 20 bases.

This sequence joins TRBV7-9 and TRBJ2-1; D assignment may be TRBD1 or TRBD2 (6 bases each). This CDR3 has 17 residues. Trimming pared 5 bases from V and 4 bases from J, leaving 21 bases between. The germline CDR1 and CDR2 sequences are SEHNR and FQNEAQ (reference sequence). CDR3 in amino acids: CASSQIRGPQGYNEQFF. The DNA of the CDR3 is TGTGCCAGCAGCCAGATCCGGGGGCCCCAGGGTTACAATGAGCAGTTCTTC.

This clone was observed a single time. This chain links TRBV5-5 with TRBJ2-6, with D perhaps matching TRBD2 (6 bases). The CDR3 has 18 amino acids. V was clipped by 0 bases and J by 3 bases, with 16 bases between them. The germline CDR1 and CDR2 sequences are SGHKS and YYEKEE (reference sequence). CDR3: CASSLEIRRGGGANVLTF. The CDR3 coding sequence is TGTGCCAGCAGCTTGGAGATTCGAAGGGGAGGTGGGGCCAACGTCCTGACTTTC.

The rearrangement links TRBV4-3 to TRBJ1-4; TRBD1 matches at 7 bases. J gave up 13 bases and V 0 bases, and 5 bases lay outside the gene matches. Germline V gene sequence: CDR1 LGHNA, CDR2 YSLEER. The CDR3 runs 13 residues. This CDR3 is CASSQENRGSLFF. CDR3 in DNA: TGCGCCAGCAGCCAAGAGAACAGGGGATCACTGTTTTTT.

This chain connects TRBV6-6 to TRBJ2-3, with TRBD2 identical over 10 bases. This CDR3 has 16 residues. V dropped 2 bases and J dropped 2; count of bases not matched to a gene: 4. Germline loops: CDR1 MNHNY, CDR2 SVGAGI (reference sequence). CDR3 in amino acids: CASSYGLAGATDTQYF. The CDR3 DNA sequence: TGTGCCAGCAGTTACGGTCTAGCGGGGGCCACAGATACGCAGTATTTT.

CDR3 nucleotides: TGTGCCAGCAGCATTCAACCGGGACAGGGCTTTGGAAACACCATATATTTT. Amino acid sequence: CASSIQPGQGFGNTIYF. This chain connects TRBV9 to TRBJ1-3; 9 nucleotides match TRBD1. The germline V gene encodes CDR1 SGDLS and CDR2 YYNGEE. CDR3 length: 17 amino acids. V shed 4 bases, J shed 3 bases, and the junction held 11 bases outside the gene matches.

Here the CDR3 reads CASSQDVYNSPLHF. Here the CDR3 DNA reads TGCGCCAGCAGCCAAGACGTATATAATTCACCCCTCCACTTT. The J gene is TRBJ1-6, the V gene TRBV4-3; D call uncertain. V was shortened by 0 bases and J by 4 bases, with 4 bases between the two germline ends. Germline assignment: CDR1 LGHNA and CDR2 YSLEER. The CDR3 loop spans 14 amino acids.

V usage is TRBV20-1 and J usage is TRBJ1-2; TRBD1 matches at 8 bases. Per the germline V gene, CDR1 is DFQATT and CDR2 is SNEGSKA (reference sequence). The CDR3 length is 11 residues. Germline trimming cut 4 bases from V and 8 bases from J; bases unmatched to any gene: 3. The CDR3 here is CSAMTGVGYTF. The CDR3 coding sequence is TGCAGTGCTATGACAGGGGTAGGCTACACCTTC.

The chain has TRBV6-1 and TRBJ1-6, with 8 bases aligning to TRBD1. Germline lookup yields CDR1 MNHNS and CDR2 SASEGT. This CDR3 region has 15 residues. V trimming: 7 bases; J trimming: 10 bases; junction bases outside the gene matches: 12. The CDR3 DNA reads TGTGCCAGCACCCTAGAGGACAGGGAATACTCACCCCTCCACTTT. As protein: CASTLEDREYSPLHF.

The chain employs TRBV6-1 and TRBJ2-5, with D tentatively TRBD2 (6 bases). Trimming cost V 7 bases and J 1 base, with 10 bases left between them. The CDR3 has 13 residues. Germline-derived CDR1 and CDR2 are MNHNS and SASEGT. The CDR3 DNA is TGTGCCAGCAAGAGGGGACTCCAAGAGACCCAGTACTTC. Protein sequence: CASKRGLQETQYF.

This clone was seen a single time. The gene calls are TRBV5-4 and TRBJ2-3; no firm D call. The CDR3 totals 15 residues. V shed 4 bases and J shed 6 bases, with 18 bases lying between them. Germline V CDR1 and CDR2: SGHNT, YYREEE (reference sequence). The CDR3 protein is CASSPRTSEEDTQYF. For the CDR3, the DNA is TGTGCCAGCAGCCCCCGAACAAGTGAGGAGGATACGCAGTATTTT.

The chain combines TRBV4-1 with TRBJ1-3; D might be TRBD1 (5 bases). The germline V gene has CDR1 MGHRA and CDR2 YSYEKL. The germline V and J ends were trimmed by 5 bases and 4 bases, with 6 bases remaining between them. The CDR3 covers 12 residues. The chain's CDR3 is CASSAGGNTIYF. CDR3 DNA sequence: TGCGCCAGCAGCGCAGGGGGAAACACCATATATTTT.

The chain has TRBV19 and TRBJ2-3, with 7 positions matching TRBD1. V shed 6 bases, J shed 1 base, and the junction held 13 bases outside the gene matches. This CDR3 has 17 amino acids. The germline V gene encodes CDR1 LNHDA and CDR2 SQIVND (reference sequence). The CDR3: CASRDPRPGQRTDTQYF. CDR3 sequence (DNA): TGTGCCAGTAGAGACCCACGGCCGGGACAGCGCACAGATACGCAGTATTTT. The full variable domain, with the rest looked up from reference TRBV19 and TRBJ2-3, is DGGITQSPKYLFRKEGQNVTLSCEQNLNHDAMYWYRQDPGQGLRLIYYSQIVNDFQKGDIAEGYSVSREKKESFPLTVTSAQKNPTAFYLCASRDPRPGQRTDTQYFGPGTRLTVL.

The CDR3 nucleotides are TGTGCCAGCGACCGGGCGGACAGGGGAGGCAATGAGCAGTTCTTC. Its protein product is CASDRADRGGNEQFF. The chain recombines TRBV9 with TRBJ2-1; 9 positions match TRBD1. The CDR3 extends over 15 amino acids. The trim removed 7 bases at V and 6 bases at J, leaving 11 bases unmatched. The V gene's germline CDR1 is SGDLS and CDR2 YYNGEE.